These 2 T cell receptor beta chains share one sample of origin, sequenced in a study of identical twins. TCRdb passed the 5' RACE reads through MiXCR, listing each CDR3 protein once. This table holds hundreds of thousands of distinct CDR3 sequences, roughly 26% found once. The same specimen was also included in a second study, on T cells expressing NK-cell markers.

The sample was CD4+ T cells sorted from blood. These receptors were obtained from a young woman in good health.

Remarks on this clonotype: The junction shows a germline mismatch at one end, possibly a read error. The chain links TRBV29-1 to TRBJ2-1; no clear D gene. CDR1 is SQVTM, CDR2 ANQGSEA, per germline. The CDR3 totals 10 residues. CDR3 region: CSAERNEQFF. The DNA of the CDR3 is TGCAGCGCTGAAAGGAACGAGCAGTTCTTC.

There are a few counts of this clonotype. V usage is TRBV6-1 and J usage is TRBJ2-5; 9 bases line up with TRBD2. The CDR3 sequence is 14 residues long. CDR1 is MNHNS and CDR2 is SASEGT in the germline V gene. The J segment lost 7 bases and the V segment lost 6 bases, leaving 9 bases of the junction unmatched. The CDR3 sequence is CASSRRGGLGTQYF. DNA of the CDR3: TGTGCCAGCAGCCGGCGGGGGGGACTGGGGACCCAGTACTTC.